This T cell receptor (beta chain) was profiled in a study of regulatory T cells in long-lasting Graves disease. Study-wide points: Newly diagnosed disease favored TRBV20-1 and TRBJ2-1 over persistent disease. Shared public clonotypes totalled about 2,800 in persistent patients, compared with about 930 in new patients. Newly diagnosed Graves' patients exceeded persistent ones in TCR diversity.

Remarks on this clonotype: What it binds is unknown.

The authors built TCR beta libraries using iRepertoire HTBI primers and Arm-PCR of CDR3 regions. TCRdb itself ran the multiplex PCR reads through MiXCR, one entry per CDR3 protein. The sample records 400,000 to 500,000 distinct CDR3 sequences, 22% being singletons. Between the trimmed V and J ends, which lost 0 bases and 0 bases, there was a span of 9 bases. This CDR3 contains 16 residues. Germline V gene data show CDR1 as ENHRY and CDR2 as SYGVKD. Time point meaning: persistent/refractory GD, antithyroid drugs over 5 years with positive TRAb. With RNA extracted from PBMCs as input, the TCR library was made. American Thyroid Association guidelines defined Graves' disease diagnosis.

This specimen consisted of peripheral blood mononuclear cells (PBMCs), obtained when the disease was refractory, from a patient treated with antithyroid drugs. The chain combines TRBV10-3 with TRBJ1-3; D gene ambiguous. The sequence derives from a female donor with Graves disease. CDR3 loop: CAISESPTTSGNTIYF. Written as DNA, the CDR3 is TGTGCCATCAGTGAGTCGCCCACGACCTCTGGAAACACCATATATTTT.